A single sample gave rise to the 5 T cell receptor beta chains below, sequenced in a study of shared clonotypes between healthy human individuals. Clones were read by immunoSEQ multiplex PCR, and TCRdb kept only the in-frame ones, dropping some. There are approximately 2.4 million clones in the sample; more than 90% occur only once, and roughly 0.13% lies in the top ten. Sample: naive CD4+ T cells sorted from blood. Stated subset: CD45RA+ positively selected. These receptor sequences come from a man younger than 35 in good health.

The chain joins TRBV4-1 to TRBJ1-5; D is ambiguous. This CDR3 comprises 15 residues. The V gene lost 1 base and the J gene lost 7 bases, with 14 bases spanning the gap. The germline CDR1 and CDR2 sequences are MGHRA and YSYEKL. The chain's CDR3 is CASSQGSTVGQPQHF. Here the CDR3 DNA reads TGCGCCAGCAGCCAAGGATCAACCGTCGGGCAGCCCCAGCATTTT.

This chain connects TRBV6-4 to TRBJ2-7; no clear D gene. The CDR3 covers 15 residues. The germline CDR1 and CDR2 sequences are MRHNA and SNTAGT. Trimming shortened V by 0 bases and J by 2 bases, and 11 bases separated the two germline ends. The CDR3 bases are TGTGCCAGCAGTGACTCCGACGGAACTCCCTACGAGCAGTACTTC. This sequence encodes CASSDSDGTPYEQYF.

This chain joins TRBV9 and TRBJ2-7, with 9 bases that match TRBD1. This CDR3 region has 15 residues. The V gene's germline CDR1 is SGDLS and CDR2 YYNGEE. V shed 3 bases, J shed 0 bases, and the junction held 4 bases outside the gene matches. CDR3 in amino acids: CASSAGGQGSYEQYF. DNA for the CDR3: TGTGCCAGCAGCGCGGGGGGACAGGGCTCCTACGAGCAGTACTTC.

This chain uses TRBV7-2 with TRBJ2-1, with TRBD2 matching 8 bases. Germline CDR1 SGHTA, CDR2 FQGNSA. J lost 4 bases, V lost 1 base, and 9 bases had no gene match. The CDR3 extends over 17 amino acids. CDR3 sequence (DNA): TGTGCCAGCAGCTTAGTAGGGGTTGCGGGAGGTTACAATGAGCAGTTCTTC. It encodes CASSLVGVAGGYNEQFF.

V gene TRBV5-6 combines with J gene TRBJ2-5; 9 bases fit TRBD1. J gave up 6 bases and V 4 bases, and 10 bases lay outside the gene matches. Germline lookup yields CDR1 SGHDT and CDR2 YYEEEE. There are 15 residues in the CDR3. CDR3 coding DNA: TGTGCCAGCAGCCCGCCGGGACAGGGTTTGAAGACCCAGTACTTC. It is translated as CASSPPGQGLKTQYF. Full variable domain (rest looked up from reference TRBV5-6 and TRBJ2-5): DAGVTQSPTHLIKTRGQQVTLRCSPKSGHDTVSWYQQALGQGPQFIFQYYEEEERQRGNFPDRFSGHQFPNYSSELNVNALLLGDSALYLCASSPPGQGLKTQYFGPGTRLLVL.